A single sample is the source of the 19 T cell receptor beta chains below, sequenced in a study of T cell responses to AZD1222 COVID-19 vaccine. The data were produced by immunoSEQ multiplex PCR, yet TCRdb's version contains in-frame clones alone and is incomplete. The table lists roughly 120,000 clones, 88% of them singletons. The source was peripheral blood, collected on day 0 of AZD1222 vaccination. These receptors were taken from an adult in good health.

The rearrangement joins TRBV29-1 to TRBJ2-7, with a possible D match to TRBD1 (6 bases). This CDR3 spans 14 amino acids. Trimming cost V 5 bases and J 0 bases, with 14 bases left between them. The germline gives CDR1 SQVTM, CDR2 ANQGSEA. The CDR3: CSVTAGTPSYEQYF. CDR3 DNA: TGCAGCGTTACCGCCGGGACACCCTCCTACGAGCAGTACTTC.

This chain's CDR3 is CASRNTGGLEAFF. The CDR3 coding sequence is TGTGCCAGCAGAAACACAGGGGGGTTAGAAGCTTTCTTT. This sequence joins TRBV25-1 and TRBJ1-1; 8 nucleotides line up with TRBD1. CDR3 length: 13 amino acids. CDR1 and CDR2 from the germline V gene are MGHDK and SYGVNS. V lost 6 bases to trimming and J lost 8 bases; unmatched junction nucleotides: 8.

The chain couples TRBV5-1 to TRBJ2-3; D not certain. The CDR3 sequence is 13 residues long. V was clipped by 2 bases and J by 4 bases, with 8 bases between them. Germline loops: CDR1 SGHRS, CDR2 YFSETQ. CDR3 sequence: CASSFGPADTQYF. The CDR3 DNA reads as TGCGCCAGCAGCTTCGGACCGGCAGATACGCAGTATTTT.

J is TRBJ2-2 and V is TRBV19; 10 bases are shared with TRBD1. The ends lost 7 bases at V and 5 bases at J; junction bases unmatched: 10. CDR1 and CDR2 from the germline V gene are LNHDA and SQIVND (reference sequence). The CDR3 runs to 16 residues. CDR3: CASNDRQGAFTGELFF. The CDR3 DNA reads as TGTGCCAGTAATGACAGACAGGGGGCATTTACCGGGGAGCTGTTTTTT.

The CDR3 bases are TGTGCCTGGGGGCCGGGACTAGCGGCCTCATTGCAAGAGACCCAGTACTTC. Amino acids: CAWGPGLAASLQETQYF. V usage is TRBV30 and J usage is TRBJ2-5, with 11 bases that match TRBD2. From germline, CDR1 is GTSNPN and CDR2 SVGIG (reference sequence). This CDR3 has 17 amino acids. V dropped 5 bases and J dropped 2; count of bases not matched to a gene: 13. The variable domain in full, completed from reference TRBV30 and TRBJ2-5, reads SQTIHQWPATLVQPVGSPLSLECTVEGTSNPNLYWYRQAAGRGLQLLFYSVGIGQISSEVPQNLSASRPQDRQFILSSKKLLLSDSGFYLCAWGPGLAASLQETQYFGPGTRLLVL.

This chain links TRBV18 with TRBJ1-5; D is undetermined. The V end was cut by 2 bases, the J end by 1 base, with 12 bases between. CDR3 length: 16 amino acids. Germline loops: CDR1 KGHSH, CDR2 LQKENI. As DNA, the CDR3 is TGTGCCAGCTCACCATCTTCGGGAGTAAGCAATCAGCCCCAGCATTTT. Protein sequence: CASSPSSGVSNQPQHF.

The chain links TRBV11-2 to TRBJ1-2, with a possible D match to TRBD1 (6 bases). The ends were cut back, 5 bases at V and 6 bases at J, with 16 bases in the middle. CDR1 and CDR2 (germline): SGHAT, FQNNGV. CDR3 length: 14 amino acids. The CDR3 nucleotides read TGTGCCAGCAGCCTAGGGGGTACAGGAGATGGCTACACCTTC. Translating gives CASSLGGTGDGYTF.

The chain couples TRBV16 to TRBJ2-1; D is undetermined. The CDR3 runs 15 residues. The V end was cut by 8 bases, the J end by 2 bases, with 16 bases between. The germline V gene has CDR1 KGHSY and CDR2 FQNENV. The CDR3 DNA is TGTGCCAGCCCCACCGAGGATGGACCCTACAATGAGCAGTTCTTC. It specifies CASPTEDGPYNEQFF.

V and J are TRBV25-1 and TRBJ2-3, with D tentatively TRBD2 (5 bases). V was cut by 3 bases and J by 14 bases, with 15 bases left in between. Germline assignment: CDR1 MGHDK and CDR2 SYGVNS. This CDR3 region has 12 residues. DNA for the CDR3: TGTGCCAGCAGTGATTGGACGGAGGTGGGGTATTTT. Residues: CASSDWTEVGYF.

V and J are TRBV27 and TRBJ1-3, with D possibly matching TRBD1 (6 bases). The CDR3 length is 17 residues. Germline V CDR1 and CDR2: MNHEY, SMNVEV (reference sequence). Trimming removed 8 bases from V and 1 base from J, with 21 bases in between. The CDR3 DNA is TGTGCCAGCGGAGACACGATGGGGGCAGCTTCTGGAAACACCATATATTTT. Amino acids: CASGDTMGAASGNTIYF.

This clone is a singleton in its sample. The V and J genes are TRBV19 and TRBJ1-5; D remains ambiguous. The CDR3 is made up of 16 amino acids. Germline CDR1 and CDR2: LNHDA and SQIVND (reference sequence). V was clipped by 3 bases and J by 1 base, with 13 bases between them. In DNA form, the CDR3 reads TGTGCCAGTAGTATTGGGGATGGGCCGAGCAATCAGCCCCAGCATTTT. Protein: CASSIGDGPSNQPQHF.

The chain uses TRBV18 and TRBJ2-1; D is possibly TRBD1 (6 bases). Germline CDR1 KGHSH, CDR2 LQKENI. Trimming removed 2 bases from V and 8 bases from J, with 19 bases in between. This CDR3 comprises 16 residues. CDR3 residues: CASSPRNLQGIDEQFF. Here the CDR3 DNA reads TGTGCCAGCTCACCAAGAAACCTACAGGGAATAGATGAGCAGTTCTTC. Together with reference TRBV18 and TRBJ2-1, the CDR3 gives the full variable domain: NAGVMQNPRHLVRRRGQEARLRCSPMKGHSHVYWYRQLPEEGLKFMVYLQKENIIDESGMPKERFSAEFPKEGPSILRIQQVVRGDSAAYFCASSPRNLQGIDEQFFGPGTRLTVL.

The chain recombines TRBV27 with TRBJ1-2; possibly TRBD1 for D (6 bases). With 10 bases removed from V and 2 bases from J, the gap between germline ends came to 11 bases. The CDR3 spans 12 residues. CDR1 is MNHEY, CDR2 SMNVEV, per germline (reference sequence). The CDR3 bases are TGTGCCACAGGGGCCCGGAACTATGGCTACACCTTC. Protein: CATGARNYGYTF.

The DNA for the CDR3 is TGTGCCAGCAGTTTAGGAGGGTCCAATGAGCAGTTCTTC. Amino acids: CASSLGGSNEQFF. The rearrangement joins TRBV27 to TRBJ2-1; D may be TRBD2 (6 bases). CDR3 size: 13 residues. The germline CDR1 and CDR2 sequences are MNHEY and SMNVEV (reference sequence). Trimming shortened V by 2 bases and J by 6 bases, and 8 bases separated the two germline ends.

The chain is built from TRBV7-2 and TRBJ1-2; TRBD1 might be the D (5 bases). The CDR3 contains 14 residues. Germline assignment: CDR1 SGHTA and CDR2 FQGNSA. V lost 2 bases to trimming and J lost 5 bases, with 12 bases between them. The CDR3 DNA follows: TGTGCCAGCAGCTTATCAGCAGGGTGGTATGGCTACACCTTC. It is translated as CASSLSAGWYGYTF.

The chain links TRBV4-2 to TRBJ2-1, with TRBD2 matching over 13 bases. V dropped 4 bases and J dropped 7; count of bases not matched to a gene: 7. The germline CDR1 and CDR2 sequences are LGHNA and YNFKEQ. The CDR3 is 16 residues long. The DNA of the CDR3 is TGTGCCAGCAGCCCACTAGCGGGAGGGTTAAGGAATGAGCAGTTCTTC. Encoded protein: CASSPLAGGLRNEQFF.

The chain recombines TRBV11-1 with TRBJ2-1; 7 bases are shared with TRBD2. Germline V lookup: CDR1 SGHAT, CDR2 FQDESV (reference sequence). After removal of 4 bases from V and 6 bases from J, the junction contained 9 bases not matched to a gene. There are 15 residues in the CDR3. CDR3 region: CASSSHGGGSNEQFF. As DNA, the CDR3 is TGTGCCAGCAGCTCCCATGGGGGAGGGAGCAATGAGCAGTTCTTC. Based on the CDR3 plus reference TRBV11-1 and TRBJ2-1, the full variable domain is EAEVAQSPRYKITEKSQAVAFWCDPISGHATLYWYRQILGQGPELLVQFQDESVVDDSQLPKDRFSAERLKGVDSTLKIQPAELGDSAMYLCASSSHGGGSNEQFFGPGTRLTVL.

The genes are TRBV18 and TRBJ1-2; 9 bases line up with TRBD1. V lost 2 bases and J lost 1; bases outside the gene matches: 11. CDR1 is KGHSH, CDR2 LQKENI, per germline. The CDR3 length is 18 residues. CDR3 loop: CASSPFSGTGYFNYGYTF. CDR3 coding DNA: TGTGCCAGCTCACCATTTTCCGGGACAGGGTATTTTAACTATGGCTACACCTTC.

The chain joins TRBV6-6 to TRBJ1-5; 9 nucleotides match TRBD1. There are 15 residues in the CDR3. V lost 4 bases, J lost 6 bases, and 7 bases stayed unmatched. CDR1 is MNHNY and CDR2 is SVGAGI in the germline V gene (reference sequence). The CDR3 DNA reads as TGTGCCAGCAGTTCATCCGGGACAGGGATTCAGCCCCAGCATTTT. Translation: CASSSSGTGIQPQHF.